This T cell receptor beta chain was profiled in a study of T cell repertoires in cytomegalovirus infection. Study-level background: A matching HLA type, together with CMV infection, was signaled by public TCR beta signatures. Study-wide results and limits: CMV-specific TCR beta clonotypes restricted by HLA-C dominated the ex vivo response.

Comment on this clonotype: The antigen is not known.

One entry per CDR3 protein results from TCRdb running MiXCR on the reads. This table has around 630,000 distinct CDR3 sequences, 20% to 30% appearing once. The source of this sequence is a human donor in good health (CMV status not recorded). Some clones in this sample may be carry-over from other donors' samples. Input material: CD8+ T cells from PBMCs.

Written as DNA, the CDR3 is TGTGCCAGTTCGACAGGGGGCTTCACCGGGGAGCTGTTTTTT. Translating it yields CASSTGGFTGELFF. The chain combines TRBV27 with TRBJ2-2, with TRBD1 identical over 10 bases. Germline-derived CDR1 and CDR2 are MNHEY and SMNVEV (reference sequence). V shed 9 bases and J 4 bases; nucleotides not matched to a gene: 5. CDR3 length: 14 residues.